One and the same sample provided the 7 T cell receptor beta chains below, sequenced in a study of blood T cell repertoires in COVID-19. Libraries were prepared by immunoSEQ multiplex PCR; TCRdb keeps only in-frame clonotypes and omits some of them. Among 250,000 to 300,000 clones listed, about 83% were seen once. Sequencing was carried out using peripheral blood. These receptors all come from a man aged 80 or over with acute or convalescent COVID-19.

The V call is TRBV27, the J call TRBJ2-7, with D possibly matching TRBD2 (6 bases). In germline, CDR1 is MNHEY, CDR2 SMNVEV (reference sequence). V gave up 2 bases and J gave up 12 bases, with 17 bases separating them. The CDR3 is made up of 13 amino acids. CDR3 bases: TGTGCCAGCAGTTTACCCCCGGGGGACGGGCCGTACTTC. This gives the protein CASSLPPGDGPYF.

As to this clone: Other DNA sequences in the same sample also yield this CDR3. The chain couples TRBV29-1 to TRBJ2-2; tentative D call: TRBD2 (5 bases). CDR1 and CDR2 (germline): SQVTM, ANQGSEA. The CDR3 has 14 amino acids. V lost 4 bases to trimming and J lost 1 base, with 10 bases between them. The CDR3: CSVGPSGNTGELFF. In DNA form, the CDR3 reads TGCAGCGTTGGCCCGAGCGGGAACACCGGGGAGCTGTTTTTT.

This sequence joins TRBV6-5 and TRBJ1-2; D gene ambiguous. The length of the CDR3 is 15 residues. V was cut by 6 bases and J by 0 bases, with 14 bases left in between. Germline CDR1 reads MNHEY; CDR2 reads SVGAGI. The CDR3 spells CASRLDGRTNYGYTF. Written as DNA, the CDR3 is TGTGCCAGCAGGCTGGACGGGAGGACTAACTATGGCTACACCTTC.

The chain has TRBV29-1 and TRBJ2-3, with a possible D match to TRBD1 (5 bases). Germline V gene lookup returns CDR1 SQVTM and CDR2 ANQGSEA. The CDR3 extends over 12 amino acids. Trimming took off 6 bases at V and 2 bases at J, with 9 bases between the two ends. The CDR3 protein is CSVSTDTDTQYF. The CDR3 DNA reads as TGCAGCGTCTCGACAGACACAGATACGCAGTATTTT.

The chain combines TRBV19 with TRBJ2-2; 7 positions agree with TRBD1. CDR1 is LNHDA and CDR2 is SQIVND in the germline V gene (reference sequence). V dropped 4 bases and J dropped 6; count of bases not matched to a gene: 11. This CDR3 is 16 amino acids long. The CDR3 here is CASSSSGTEGAGELFF. The CDR3 DNA reads TGTGCCAGTAGTAGTTCCGGGACAGAGGGGGCCGGGGAGCTGTTTTTT.

This chain uses TRBV24-1 with TRBJ2-3; 11 nucleotides line up with TRBD1. The V gene end was trimmed by 4 bases and the J gene end by 3 bases; junction bases not matched to a gene: 5. The CDR3 spans 16 residues. The germline CDR1 and CDR2 sequences are KGHDR and SFDVKD. CDR3 sequence (DNA): TGTGCCACCAGTGAGGGGGGACAGGGGGAAACAGATACGCAGTATTTT. Encoded protein: CATSEGGQGETDTQYF.

This rearrangement joins TRBV19 to TRBJ1-1, with D maybe TRBD1 (5 bases). Looked up from germline, CDR1 is LNHDA and CDR2 is SQIVND (reference sequence). The CDR3 covers 15 residues. V was trimmed by 3 bases and J by 0 bases, leaving 11 bases between them. The CDR3: CASSIFDSLNTEAFF. CDR3 DNA: TGTGCCAGTAGTATTTTCGACAGCCTGAACACTGAAGCTTTCTTT. The variable domain in full, with the rest retrieved from reference TRBV19 and TRBJ1-1, is DGGITQSPKYLFRKEGQNVTLSCEQNLNHDAMYWYRQDPGQGLRLIYYSQIVNDFQKGDIAEGYSVSREKKESFPLTVTSAQKNPTAFYLCASSIFDSLNTEAFFGQGTRLTVV.